This TCR beta chain was retrieved from a study of blood T cell repertoires in COVID-19. About the research overall: COVID-19 samples from acute and convalescent phases originated in the United States, Italy and Spain.

Methods used by the authors: Nucleated cell number was recorded as an estimate derived from reference gene primer amplification. The table came from immunoSEQ multiplex PCR; TCRdb's copy has only in-frame clones and leaves some out. The V and J calls and clone size were taken over from that table, and D and trimming were inferred from the DNA. The data hold 200,000 to 250,000 clones, with around 82% observed a single time. The CDR3 extends over 17 amino acids. Germline CDR1 is MNHEY and CDR2 is SMNVEV (reference sequence). V lost 3 bases and J 4 bases, leaving 21 bases between the germline ends. The genes are TRBV27 and TRBJ1-2; a possible D gene is TRBD1 (5 bases). This sequence was found in a woman aged 40 to 50 with acute COVID-19. The sample comprised PBMCs or T cells enriched from blood (not recorded which). The CDR3 nucleotides read TGTGCCAGCAGTTTCTCGATTGTGGGGCTTGGAGCCTATGGCTACACCTTC. As protein: CASSFSIVGLGAYGYTF.